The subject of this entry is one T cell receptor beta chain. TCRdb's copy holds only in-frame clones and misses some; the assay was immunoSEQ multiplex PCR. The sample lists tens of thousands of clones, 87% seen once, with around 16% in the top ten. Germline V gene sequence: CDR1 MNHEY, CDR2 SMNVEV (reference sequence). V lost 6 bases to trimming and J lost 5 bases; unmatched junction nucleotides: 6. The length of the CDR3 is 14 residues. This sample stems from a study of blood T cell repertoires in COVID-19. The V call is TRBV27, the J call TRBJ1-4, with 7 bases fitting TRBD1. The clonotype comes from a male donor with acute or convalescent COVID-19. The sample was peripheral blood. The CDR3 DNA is TGTGCCAGCAGCCGCCGGGACAGCAATGAAAAACTGTTTTTT. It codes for CASSRRDSNEKLFF.